The entry below gives a single T cell receptor (beta chain) sequence along with its context. Its cognate antigen is unknown. The sample is drawn from a study of cytomegalovirus exposure and HLA in healthy donors. Looking at the study overall: An earlier analysis found 95 million to 140 million unique TCR beta sequences from about 190 million T cells. Whole-study results and caveats: Listed as cytomegalovirus-associated were about 160 TCR beta chains. Some V segments could not be told apart, so they were left out, TRBV6-2 and TRBV6-3 among them.

PCR amplification relied on 60 Vbeta primers (plus 13 Jbeta primers). Profiled with immunoSEQ multiplex PCR; TCRdb holds only in-frame clones, not every one. The sample lists approximately 170,000 clones; roughly 70% were seen once. The CDR3 length is 13 residues. The germline gives CDR1 SGHTA, CDR2 FQGTGA. V dropped 5 bases and J dropped 2 bases, with 7 bases sitting between them. The donors comprised healthy bone marrow donors. This TCR was recovered from a girl between 10 and 17 years old in good health and CMV-seronegative. Sequenced material: PBMCs. The rearrangement joins TRBV7-3 to TRBJ2-1; TRBD2 might be the D (5 bases). Here the CDR3 reads CASSEGTYNEQFF. The CDR3 DNA reads TGTGCCAGCAGCGAGGGTACCTACAATGAGCAGTTCTTC.